This is a list of T cell receptor beta chains from one sample in a study of a mutant IDH1 vaccine in newly diagnosed glioma. Repertoires were generated with immunoSEQ multiplex PCR, while TCRdb's copy carries only in-frame clones and drops some. This table holds about 67,000 clones, 84% found once. The antigens of these receptors remain unknown. This specimen consisted of PBMCs, obtained from a glioma patient whose treatment included an IDH1 peptide vaccine. The source is a man aged 18 to 30 with glioma. Each CDR3 is given with its conserved first and last residue. A D gene is named only where the DNA matches it firmly. Rows may omit the clone size; those that give it use once, few, many or a size class.

>TRBV6-1|-|-|TRBJ2-7
TGTGCCAGCAGTGAAGACCAGGGGAGCTCCTACGAGCAGTACTTC
CASSEDQGSSYEQYF
>TRBV18|-|-|TRBJ2-5
TGTGCCAGCTCACAGGGGGAAGAGACCCAGTACTTC
CASSQGEETQYF
>TRBV11-2|-|-|TRBJ2-7
TGTGCCAGCAGCTTAGCGAGCGAGCAGTACTTC
CASSLASEQYF
>TRBV19|-|-|TRBJ1-5
TGTGCCAGTAGTAAGGGTAGGTTCGATCAGCCCCAGCATTTT
CASSKGRFDQPQHF
>TRBV5-1|-|-|TRBJ2-7
TGCGCCAGCGGGGTATCCAACTCCTACGAGCAGTACTTC
CASGVSNSYEQYF
>TRBV2|-|-|TRBJ2-2
TGTGCCAGCAGTGAAGCGCTGAACACCGGGGAGCTGTTTTTT
CASSEALNTGELFF
>TRBV9|medium-sized|TRBD2|TRBJ2-2
TGTGCCAGCAGCCCTGGGGGGGTTATTAGCGGGGGTATCTCCGGGGAGCTGTTTTTT
CASSPGGVISGGISGELFF
>TRBV15|-|-|TRBJ1-2
TGTGCCACCAGCAGAGAGGGCAGGGGCGACTATGGCTACACCTTC
CATSREGRGDYGYTF
>TRBV2|-|TRBD1|TRBJ2-1
TGTGCCAGCAGAAGCCCAGGGGGCTATAATGAGCAGTTCTTC
CASRSPGGYNEQFF
>TRBV10-3|-|-|TRBJ2-7
TGTGCCATCAGTGGGTTCATGGGGAGAGACGAGCAGTACTTC
CAISGFMGRDEQYF
>TRBV7-8|-|TRBD2|TRBJ2-7
TGTGCCAGCAGCTTACCTAGGGAGGGCCACGAGCAGTACTTC
CASSLPREGHEQYF
>TRBV6-6|-|TRBD2|TRBJ2-3
TGTGCCAGCCGTCCCGCGAGCGGGGGAGTCGATACGCAGTATTTT
CASRPASGGVDTQYF
>TRBV7-9|-|TRBD2|TRBJ2-7
TGTGCCAGCAGCTTAGGGTCTCATGGGGGGGAGACTGGGCAGTACTTC
CASSLGSHGGETGQYF
>TRBV2|-|TRBD1|TRBJ1-6
TGTGCCAGCAGTGAAGGGGGACAGGGGGGGGTGACCCTCCACTTT
CASSEGGQGGVTLHF
>TRBV6-5|-|TRBD2|TRBJ2-3
TGTGCCAGCAGTTCTTCCGGGGGGGCCACAGATACGCAGTATTTT
CASSSSGGATDTQYF
>TRBV2|few|-|TRBJ1-5
TGTGCCAGCAGTTCCCCGGGAACTTACGATCAGCCCCAGCATTTT
CASSSPGTYDQPQHF
>TRBV9|-|-|TRBJ1-6
TGTGCCAGCAGCCCGAACCCCCGATCGGGCTCACCCCTCCACTTT
CASSPNPRSGSPLHF
>TRBV7-9|-|-|TRBJ1-1
TGTGCCAGCAGCCTCGACAGAAACACTGAAGCTTTCTTT
CASSLDRNTEAFF
>TRBV6-6|-|-|TRBJ2-7
TGTGCCAGCAGTGTCCTCGAGGACGAGCAGTACTTC
CASSVLEDEQYF
>TRBV2|-|TRBD1|TRBJ1-5
TGTGCCAGCATTGGGGACAGGAATCAGCCCCAGCATTTT
CASIGDRNQPQHF
>TRBV4-2|-|-|TRBJ2-2
TGTGCCAGCAGCTGGGGTAGCGGGGAGCTGTTTTTT
CASSWGSGELFF
>TRBV11-3|few|-|TRBJ1-1
TGTGCCAGCAGCTTAGATAGGGCAGTGATGAACACTGAAGCTTTCTTT
CASSLDRAVMNTEAFF
>TRBV19|-|-|TRBJ1-2
TGTGCCAGTAGTATAGGGTCGGGACCTTATGGCTACACCTTC
CASSIGSGPYGYTF
>TRBV7-2|once|TRBD2|TRBJ2-2
TGTGCCAGCAGCTCCCGACTAGCGGGAGGAATCGGGGAGCTGTTTTTT
CASSSRLAGGIGELFF
>TRBV9|-|-|TRBJ1-3
TGTGCCAGCAGCGTCGACAACTCTGGAAACACCATATATTTT
CASSVDNSGNTIYF
>TRBV7-6|-|-|TRBJ1-3
TGTGCCAGCAGCCCCACACTTAACTCTGGAAACACCATATATTTT
CASSPTLNSGNTIYF
>TRBV9|-|-|TRBJ1-5
TGTGCCAGCAGCGCGACAACCAATCAGCCCCAGCATTTT
CASSATTNQPQHF
>TRBV6-1|-|-|TRBJ2-3
TGTGCCAGCATCGATCGAGGGATGGTGGCAGATACGCAGTATTTT
CASIDRGMVADTQYF
>TRBV30|-|-|TRBJ1-5
TGTGCCTGGAGCCCCGGGTGGCAGCCCCAGCATTTT
CAWSPGWQPQHF
>TRBV4-1|-|-|TRBJ1-2
TGCGCCAGCAGCCAAGATCGAAGGGTGCAGGGCTACACCTTC
CASSQDRRVQGYTF
>TRBV5-1|-|-|TRBJ1-1
TGCGCCAGCAGCTTGGGGGCAGGGATAACTTTCTTT
CASSLGAGITFF
>TRBV4-1|-|TRBD1|TRBJ1-4
TGCGCCAGCAGCCAAGATCCGGGACAGGGGGCGAAAGTCCTTTTT
CASSQDPGQGAKVLF
>TRBV7-2|-|TRBD2|TRBJ2-7
TGTGCCAGCAGCGATTGGGGGGGGACCTACGAGCAGTACTTC
CASSDWGGTYEQYF
>TRBV7-9|-|-|TRBJ2-5
TGTGCCAGCAGCTTAGTTCAGGGAGGGGGCCAGTACTTC
CASSLVQGGGQYF
>TRBV4-3|-|-|TRBJ1-1
TGCGCCAGCAGCCAGGGCCGGGCGGACACTGAAGCTTTCTTT
CASSQGRADTEAFF
>TRBV25-1|-|-|TRBJ1-1
TGTGCCAGCAGTGATCGGGACACTGAAGCTTTCTTT
CASSDRDTEAFF
>TRBV4-2|-|-|TRBJ2-7
TGTGCCAGCAGCCAAGTACTACAAAGCTCCTACGAGCAGTACTTC
CASSQVLQSSYEQYF
>TRBV7-9|-|-|TRBJ1-2
TGTGCCGGAACCGGCGGAAGCCCCTCTTTCTATGGCTACACCTTC
CAGTGGSPSFYGYTF
>TRBV5-1|once|-|TRBJ2-5
TGCGCCAGCAGCTTGTACCAAGAGACCCAGTACTTC
CASSLYQETQYF
>TRBV7-9|-|-|TRBJ2-7
TGTGCCAGCAGCCCCCCAGTAGACGAGCAGTACTTC
CASSPPVDEQYF
>TRBV30|once|-|TRBJ1-2
TGTGCCGGCCTAAAGTTGGGTACATCTAACTATGGCTACACCTTC
CAGLKLGTSNYGYTF
>TRBV10-3|-|-|TRBJ1-3
TGTGCCATCAGGCGGGACGACGTAGTCACTGGAAACACCATATATTTT
CAIRRDDVVTGNTIYF
>TRBV19|-|TRBD1|TRBJ1-5
TGTGCCACCCTGGACAGGCCCTTGAGCAATCAGCCCCAGCATTTT
CATLDRPLSNQPQHF
>TRBV7-9|once|-|TRBJ2-2
TGTGCCAGCAGCCTCTGGGAAACCGGGGAGCTGTTTTTT
CASSLWETGELFF
>TRBV4-3|-|TRBD2|TRBJ2-7
TGCGCCAGCAGCCGGGGACTATCACAATCCTACGAGCAGTACTTC
CASSRGLSQSYEQYF